The text below deals with one T cell receptor beta chain. The data belong to a study of control samples from healthy donors and cancer patients. The data were produced by immunoSEQ multiplex PCR, yet TCRdb's version contains in-frame clones alone and is incomplete. The sample lists about 150,000 clones; just under 95% were seen once. The CDR3 runs to 17 residues. The junction had 7 bases not matched to a gene; V was cut back by 2 bases and J by 4 bases. Per germline, CDR1 SGHAT and CDR2 FQNNGV. The rearrangement joins TRBV11-2 to TRBJ2-6; TRBD1 matches 8 bases. Sequenced: PBMCs. This sequence originates from a man in his sixties with colorectal cancer. The CDR3 DNA is TGTGCCAGCAGCTTACCTACAGGGGGGAAAGGGGCCAACGTCCTGACTTTC. Residues: CASSLPTGGKGANVLTF.